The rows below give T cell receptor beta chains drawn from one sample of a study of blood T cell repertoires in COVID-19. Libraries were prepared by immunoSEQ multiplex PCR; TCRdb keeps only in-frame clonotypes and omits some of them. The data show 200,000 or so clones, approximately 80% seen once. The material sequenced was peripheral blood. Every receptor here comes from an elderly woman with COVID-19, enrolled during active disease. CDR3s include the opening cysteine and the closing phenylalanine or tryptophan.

CDR3 protein: CASSLSGAYEQYF; V gene: TRBV28; J gene: TRBJ2-7
CDR3 protein: CASSYGAGREQYF; V gene: TRBV5-1; J gene: TRBJ2-7
CDR3 protein: CASSVGGTNYGYTF; V gene: TRBV9; J gene: TRBJ1-2
CDR3 protein: CASSQDSQGNYGYTF; V gene: TRBV4-3; J gene: TRBJ1-2
CDR3 protein: CASSLMDRGYEQYF; V gene: TRBV11-3; J gene: TRBJ2-7
CDR3 protein: CASSAQEGLLNTEAFF; V gene: TRBV9; J gene: TRBJ1-1
CDR3 protein: CSVAGPDRAEEKLFF; V gene: TRBV29-1; J gene: TRBJ1-4
CDR3 protein: CASSLGPPSSYNEQFF; V gene: TRBV6-5; J gene: TRBJ2-1
CDR3 protein: CASSWTAGSGSNTQYF; V gene: TRBV4-2; J gene: TRBJ2-3
CDR3 protein: CASSQALRASGSRETQYF; V gene: TRBV3-1/TRBV3-2; J gene: TRBJ2-5
CDR3 protein: CASSVGNRAYNEQFF; V gene: TRBV9; J gene: TRBJ2-1
CDR3 protein: CASSRGGPTNPYGYTF; V gene: TRBV7-9; J gene: TRBJ1-2
CDR3 protein: CASSFVMTGWGSGANVLTF; V gene: TRBV11-2; J gene: TRBJ2-6
CDR3 protein: CASSLAGLPTTFYNEQFF; V gene: TRBV5-1; J gene: TRBJ2-1
CDR3 protein: CASSEAAAWNGYGYTF; V gene: TRBV2; J gene: TRBJ1-2
CDR3 protein: CASSPRDPGRYGYTF; V gene: TRBV4-1; J gene: TRBJ1-2
CDR3 protein: CASSLRLRQETQYF; V gene: TRBV13; J gene: TRBJ2-5